This T cell receptor beta chain emerged from a study of human T cells and chemical hapten exposure. TCRdb itself ran the RACE reads through MiXCR, one entry per CDR3 protein. The sample has roughly 90,000 distinct CDR3 sequences, about a tenth seen once. Study-wide results and caveats: TCRs above 1 in 1000 frequency did not change with DPC sensitization.

CDR3 length equals 11 residues. V was clipped by 8 bases and J by 2 bases, with 6 bases between them. The germline gives CDR1 MDHEN, CDR2 SYDVKM. Indicated time point: patch test 3, about 24 weeks after DPC sensitization. Treatment: therapeutic diphenylcyclopropenone sensitization with weekly scalp DPC. This clonotype has just a few counts. Antigen specificity is unknown. The sequences come from whole blood, collected in connection with sensitization to the hapten diphenylcyclopropenone (DPC). The receptor was derived from a woman in her 30s with alopecia areata. Some clones in this sample may be carry-over from other donors' samples. The chain couples TRBV28 to TRBJ1-2; D remains ambiguous. CDR3 coding DNA: TGTGCCAGCGGATCCAACTATGGCTACACCTTC. Residues: CASGSNYGYTF.